Given below is one TCR beta chain in context. This entry comes from a study of blood T cell repertoires in COVID-19. Repertoires were generated with immunoSEQ multiplex PCR, while TCRdb's copy carries only in-frame clones and drops some. The sample has about 110,000 clones, 71% seen once. V lost 6 bases and J 2 bases, leaving 10 bases between the germline ends. Germline CDR1 reads MNHNY; CDR2 reads SVGAGI (reference sequence). This CDR3 is 13 amino acids long. This clonotype was sampled from a human donor with acute or convalescent COVID-19. The donor label of this sample is uncertain. V gene TRBV6-6 combines with J gene TRBJ1-1; TRBD1 might be the D (5 bases). The sequenced sample was peripheral blood. This chain's CDR3 is CASSPRVNTEAFF. Here the CDR3 DNA reads TGTGCCAGCAGCCCCAGGGTAAACACTGAAGCTTTCTTT.